The 7 T cell receptor beta chains given below trace back to one sample, sequenced in a study of shared clonotypes between healthy human individuals. Clones were read by immunoSEQ multiplex PCR, and TCRdb kept only the in-frame ones, dropping some. The sample holds about 1 million clones, around four fifths seen once. Sequencing was carried out using memory CD4+ T cells sorted from blood. The sample's subset: CD45RA-negative fraction. The receptors were gathered from a man younger than 35 in good health.

This clone was recorded a few times. The chain uses TRBV6-1 and TRBJ2-7, with 8 bases aligning to TRBD1. Trimming at V came to 7 bases and at J to 1 base, leaving 3 bases not matched to a gene. CDR1 MNHNS and CDR2 SASEGT come from the germline V gene. The CDR3 is 13 residues long. CDR3 amino acids: CASTRQGSYEQYF. As DNA, the CDR3 is TGTGCCAGCACGAGACAGGGGTCCTACGAGCAGTACTTC.

CDR3 DNA sequence: TGTGCCAGCAGCCCAAGCAGGGAGAACTACGAGCAGTACTTC. It translates to CASSPSRENYEQYF. The chain links TRBV11-2 to TRBJ2-7, with D possibly called TRBD1 or TRBD2 (5 bases each). CDR3 length: 14 residues. V was cut by 5 bases and J by 3 bases, with 14 bases left in between. Germline V gene sequence: CDR1 SGHAT, CDR2 FQNNGV.

This chain links TRBV30 with TRBJ1-6, with D tentatively TRBD1 (6 bases). Trimming took off 0 bases at V and 9 bases at J, with 30 bases between the two ends. Per germline, CDR1 GTSNPN and CDR2 SVGIG (reference sequence). The CDR3 has 20 residues. Written as DNA, the CDR3 is TGTGCCTGGAGTGTAACCCGCTATGGGCGATATAGGGGGGATAGTTCACCCCTCCACTTT. It translates to CAWSVTRYGRYRGDSSPLHF.

V and J are TRBV6-5 and TRBJ2-1; 10 bases are shared with TRBD1. Trimming removed 10 bases from V and 0 bases from J; junction bases left unmatched: 6. Germline CDR1 and CDR2: MNHEY and SVGAGI. This CDR3 spans 15 amino acids. CDR3 coding DNA: TGTGCCACCGGGGGACAGGGGAGCTCCTACAATGAGCAGTTCTTC. Amino acid sequence: CATGGQGSSYNEQFF.

The chain combines TRBV2 with TRBJ1-5, with D possibly TRBD1 on 6 matching bases. The CDR3 runs to 13 residues. Germline CDR1 is SNHLY and CDR2 is FYNNEI. Trimming pared 6 bases from V and 7 bases from J, leaving 13 bases between. In DNA, the CDR3 is TGTGCCAGCAGGCCGGGACAAGGCCAGCCCCAGCATTTT. Translating gives CASRPGQGQPQHF.

This clone turned up a few times. The CDR3 sequence is CAISEKSGTHNSPLHF. The DNA of the CDR3 is TGTGCCATCAGTGAGAAATCCGGGACTCATAATTCACCCCTCCACTTT. This chain joins TRBV10-3 and TRBJ1-6; possibly TRBD1 for D (5 bases). V was pared by 2 bases and J by 5 bases, with 13 bases between. The V gene's germline CDR1 is ENHRY and CDR2 SYGVKD. This CDR3 region has 16 residues.

The chain combines TRBV29-1 with TRBJ1-2, with TRBD1 matching 7 bases. J gave up 5 bases and V 4 bases, and 4 bases lay outside the gene matches. Germline V gene sequence: CDR1 SQVTM, CDR2 ANQGSEA. This CDR3 is built from 12 residues. The CDR3 DNA follows: TGCAGCGTTGGGGACAGTACATATGGCTACACCTTC. Translation gives CSVGDSTYGYTF.